One and the same sample provided the 17 T cell receptor beta chains below, sequenced in a study of T cells in Graves' hyperthyroidism and ophthalmopathy. TCR beta CDR3 sequences were amplified from RNA transcripts. The HTBI primer set was used in a first-round RT-PCR of the TCR CDR3. TCRdb recomputed calls from the multiplex PCR reads with MiXCR, one row per CDR3 protein. This sample yields approximately 380,000 distinct CDR3 sequences, of which less than 20% are seen a single time; over 35% belongs to the top ten. The sequencing sample was made of blood. The receptors stem from a man in his late teens or twenties with Graves' ophthalmopathy.

The chain employs TRBV27 and TRBJ1-1, with no clear D. This CDR3 comprises 15 residues. Germline loops: CDR1 MNHEY, CDR2 SMNVEV (reference sequence). V was shortened by 4 bases and J by 3 bases, with 15 bases between the two germline ends. The CDR3 bases are TGTGCCAGCAGTTCCCGGGAGGGAACGGACACTGAAGCTTTCTTT. This codes for CASSSREGTDTEAFF.

J is TRBJ1-1 and V is TRBV9, with D unclear. Germline values: CDR1 SGDLS, CDR2 YYNGEE. V was shortened by 1 base and J by 0 bases, with 7 bases between the two germline ends. The CDR3 runs to 14 residues. DNA of the CDR3: TGTGCCAGCAGCGTAACAGCGATGAACACTGAAGCTTTCTTT. This encodes CASSVTAMNTEAFF.

The CDR3 loop reads CASSQETDRYQETQYF. Here the CDR3 DNA reads TGCGCCAGCAGCCAAGAGACGGACAGGTATCAAGAGACCCAGTACTTC. The chain recombines TRBV4-1 with TRBJ2-5, with 7 nucleotides matching TRBD1. Germline CDR1 is MGHRA and CDR2 is YSYEKL. J lost 2 bases, V lost 0 bases, and 6 bases had no gene match. The CDR3 consists of 16 residues.

This clonotype turned up a few times. V gene TRBV4-1 combines with J gene TRBJ2-1, with 7 bases identical to TRBD2. The CDR3 totals 15 residues. Germline CDR1 is MGHRA and CDR2 is YSYEKL. J lost 10 bases, V lost 3 bases, and 12 bases had no gene match. The CDR3 loop is CASSQTGTKSKEQFF. For the CDR3, the DNA is TGCGCCAGCAGCCAGACCGGGACTAAGTCGAAAGAGCAGTTCTTC.

At least ten counts were recorded for this clonotype. V gene TRBV20-1 combines with J gene TRBJ1-5; no clear D gene. Trimming removed 3 bases at V and 0 bases at J, with 12 bases between. CDR1 is DFQATT, CDR2 SNEGSKA, per germline (reference sequence). CDR3 length equals 15 residues. Here the CDR3 reads CSASDGSYSNQPQHF. The CDR3 DNA sequence: TGCAGTGCTAGCGACGGAAGTTATAGCAATCAGCCCCAGCATTTT.

This clonotype was observed a handful of times. The chain couples TRBV29-1 to TRBJ2-7; the D gene is possibly TRBD1 (6 bases). The V end was cut by 3 bases, the J end by 3 bases, with 15 bases between. The CDR3 has 14 residues. The germline gives CDR1 SQVTM, CDR2 ANQGSEA. CDR3 in DNA: TGCAGCGTTGAGGGGCGGCAGGGACACTACGAGCAGTACTTC. Protein product: CSVEGRQGHYEQYF.

This chain links TRBV6-1 with TRBJ2-1; 8 positions match TRBD2. CDR3 length equals 14 residues. With 8 bases clipped from V and 7 bases from J, the junction kept 10 bases outside the gene matches. Germline CDR1 is MNHNS and CDR2 is SASEGT. The DNA of the CDR3 is TGTGCCAGCGCCCGCGGGGGGCTAGGGAATGAGCAGTTCTTC. Translated, it gives CASARGGLGNEQFF.

This clonotype was counted a single time. The V and J genes are TRBV6-2 or TRBV6-3 and TRBJ1-5; D may be TRBD1 (5 bases). The CDR3 totals 12 residues. V was pared by 7 bases and J by 7 bases, with 11 bases between. Germline assignment: CDR1 MNHEY and CDR2 SVGEGT. The CDR3 loop reads CASKLTGQPQHF. The CDR3, as DNA: TGTGCCAGCAAACTCACAGGACAGCCCCAGCATTTT.

This clonotype was detected only a few times. V gene TRBV28 combines with J gene TRBJ2-7; no reliable D call. Germline values: CDR1 MDHEN, CDR2 SYDVKM. The CDR3 sequence is 13 residues long. V lost 1 base to trimming and J lost 5 bases, with 9 bases between them. The CDR3 loop is CASSLFGVHEQYF. CDR3 bases: TGTGCCAGCAGTTTATTTGGGGTCCACGAGCAGTACTTC.

This clonotype turned up a few times. V is TRBV10-3 and J is TRBJ2-2, with unresolved D. V was cut by 5 bases and J by 7 bases, with 14 bases left in between. CDR3 size: 14 residues. The germline V gene has CDR1 ENHRY and CDR2 SYGVKD. CDR3 residues: CAISTAPESGELFF. The CDR3 DNA is TGTGCCATCAGTACCGCGCCGGAGAGCGGGGAGCTGTTTTTT.

In its sample, this clonotype was seen many times. The chain has TRBV12-3 or TRBV12-4 and TRBJ2-2, with TRBD1 matching 10 bases. After removal of 5 bases from V and 1 base from J, the junction contained 4 bases not matched to a gene. The length of the CDR3 is 16 residues. The CDR3 loop is CASSPRTGGNTGELFF. The CDR3 DNA is TGTGCCAGCAGTCCCAGGACAGGGGGGAACACCGGGGAGCTGTTTTTT.

This clonotype was counted ten times or more. This chain links TRBV20-1 with TRBJ1-6; tentative D call: TRBD1 (5 bases). V lost 5 bases to trimming and J lost 7 bases, with 15 bases between them. The CDR3 loop spans 14 amino acids. The germline V gene encodes CDR1 DFQATT and CDR2 SNEGSKA (reference sequence). CDR3 sequence reads: CSAATGLTNSPLHF. The CDR3, as DNA: TGCAGTGCTGCAACGGGACTGACCAATTCACCCCTCCACTTT.

This clonotype has ten or more counts. This rearrangement joins TRBV11-2 to TRBJ1-1; D is undetermined. The germline V and J ends were trimmed by 5 bases and 5 bases, with 12 bases remaining between them. The CDR3 is 13 residues long. CDR1 and CDR2 from the germline V gene are SGHAT and FQNNGV. As DNA, the CDR3 is TGTGCCAGCAGCCTCGGACGGACGACTGAAGCTTTCTTT. Protein product: CASSLGRTTEAFF.

V gene TRBV7-3 combines with J gene TRBJ2-6; D perhaps matches TRBD1 (5 bases). V was clipped by 0 bases and J by 4 bases, with 10 bases between them. CDR1 and CDR2 from the germline V gene are SGHTA and FQGTGA. CDR3 size: 16 residues. The CDR3 coding sequence is TGTGCCAGCAGCTTAACCACAGGCGGAGGGGCCAACGTCCTGACTTTC. It codes for CASSLTTGGGANVLTF.

This clonotype was found a few times. The chain employs TRBV5-6 and TRBJ2-7, with TRBD2 matching over 11 bases. With V trimmed by 2 bases and J by 2 bases, 3 bases remained unmatched. The CDR3 is made up of 15 amino acids. Germline V CDR1 and CDR2: SGHDT, YYEEEE. DNA for the CDR3: TGTGCCAGCAGCTTTGGGACTAGCGGCCCCTACGAGCAGTACTTC. Protein product: CASSFGTSGPYEQYF.

The V call is TRBV28, the J call TRBJ1-1; 9 bases match TRBD1. The CDR3 runs 16 residues. Trimming cost V 4 bases and J 3 bases; bases outside gene matches: 9. The germline gives CDR1 MDHEN, CDR2 SYDVKM. CDR3 bases: TGTGCCAGCAGTTCGCTACAGGGGGCTGGGGACACTGAAGCTTTCTTT. Translated: CASSSLQGAGDTEAFF. The whole variable domain, filled in from reference TRBV28 and TRBJ1-1, reads DVKVTQSSRYLVKRTGEKVFLECVQDMDHENMFWYRQDPGLGLRLIYFSYDVKMKEKGDIPEGYSVSREKKERFSLILESASTNQTSMYLCASSSLQGAGDTEAFFGQGTRLTVV.

The chain is built from TRBV20-1 and TRBJ1-5; D gene unclear. V gave up 3 bases and J gave up 4 bases, with 13 bases separating them. The CDR3 is 14 residues long. Germline V gives CDR1 DFQATT, CDR2 SNEGSKA (reference sequence). For the CDR3, the DNA is TGCAGTGCTAGCGTTCTAGGGTATAATCAGCCCCAGCATTTT. Its protein is CSASVLGYNQPQHF.